One sample yielded the 19 T cell receptor beta chains listed below, sequenced in a study of cytomegalovirus exposure and HLA in healthy donors. This PCR relied on a set of 60 Vbeta primers and 13 Jbeta primers. The assay was immunoSEQ multiplex PCR, and TCRdb's table has in-frame clones only and misses some. The sample has some 170,000 clones; around four fifths are singletons. Material for sequencing was PBMCs. The receptors derive from a man younger than 35 in good health and CMV-seropositive.

The gene calls are TRBV2 and TRBJ2-7; the D gene is possibly TRBD1 (6 bases). The CDR3 consists of 14 residues. Germline V gene data show CDR1 as SNHLY and CDR2 as FYNNEI. Trimming took 7 bases from V and 3 from J, leaving 16 bases between them. In nucleotides, the CDR3 is TGTGCCAGCATCCCGACAGGACGTGTCTACGAGCAGTACTTC. Translating it yields CASIPTGRVYEQYF.

Of note for this clone: A junction boundary mismatches the germline segment, possibly from a read error. The V and J genes are TRBV4-3 and TRBJ2-3; no clear D gene. Germline CDR1 LGHNA, CDR2 YSLEER. The CDR3 is 14 residues long. This chain's CDR3 is CASGQDLGTDTQYF. The CDR3 nucleotides are TGCGCCAGCGGCCAAGATCTCGGGACAGATACGCAGTATTTT.

This clone was detected only once. The rearrangement uses TRBV2 and TRBJ2-7; 7 nucleotides match TRBD1. There are 20 residues in the CDR3. V trimming: 1 base; J trimming: 2 bases; junction bases outside the gene matches: 20. CDR1 and CDR2 (germline): SNHLY, FYNNEI. DNA of the CDR3: TGTGCCAGCAGTGAAGAGGGCTCTATGGCGACAGGGCGATTTGCCTACGAGCAGTACTTC. As protein: CASSEEGSMATGRFAYEQYF.

V and J are TRBV13 and TRBJ2-1; TRBD2 agrees at 14 bases. Germline V gene sequence: CDR1 PRHDT, CDR2 FYEKMQ (reference sequence). There are 15 residues in the CDR3. The V and J ends lost 3 bases and 9 bases, in that order; junction bases with no gene match: 4. Here the CDR3 DNA reads TGTGCCAGCAGCTTGGGGACTAGCGGGAGTGCTGAGCAGTTCTTC. It yields the protein CASSLGTSGSAEQFF.

J is TRBJ2-7 and V is TRBV6-1; D is possibly TRBD1 (5 bases). The CDR3 has 15 residues. Trimming pared 2 bases from V and 7 bases from J, leaving 18 bases between. Germline CDR1 MNHNS, CDR2 SASEGT. The CDR3 reads CASSEYAGAVWEQYF. CDR3 nucleotide sequence: TGTGCCAGCAGTGAATATGCTGGGGCCGTTTGGGAGCAGTACTTC.

This clone appeared a single time. Because it lacks the conserved phenylalanine or tryptophan at the end, this CDR3 is likely a read error. The chain joins TRBV18 to TRBJ1-6, with 9 bases that match TRBD1. After removal of 6 bases from V and 7 bases from J, the junction contained 4 bases not matched to a gene. The CDR3 has 14 residues. From germline, CDR1 is KGHSH and CDR2 LQKENI. CDR3 region: CASSLGQGNSPLHL. The CDR3 nucleotides read TGTGCCAGCTCCCTTGGACAGGGGAATTCACCCCTCCACCTT.

The chain's CDR3 is CSVVREGLYNEQFF. The CDR3 nucleotides are TGCAGCGTTGTCCGAGAGGGACTTTACAATGAGCAGTTCTTC. This chain joins TRBV29-1 and TRBJ2-1, with D possibly TRBD2 on 6 matching bases. The V gene's germline CDR1 is SQVTM and CDR2 ANQGSEA. This CDR3 is 14 amino acids long. V lost 4 bases, J lost 4 bases, and 14 bases lay in between.

This chain links TRBV28 with TRBJ2-7; TRBD2 matches 7 bases. Germline-derived CDR1 and CDR2 are MDHEN and SYDVKM. The CDR3 has 15 amino acids. With V trimmed by 3 bases and J by 2 bases, 7 bases remained unmatched. CDR3 protein: CASSFQREAPYEQYF. The CDR3 bases are TGTGCCAGCAGTTTCCAACGGGAGGCCCCCTACGAGCAGTACTTC.

The chain couples TRBV9 to TRBJ1-4; D is perhaps TRBD1 (5 bases). CDR1 SGDLS and CDR2 YYNGEE come from the germline V gene. Deletions cut 4 bases from V and 8 bases from J, with 15 bases between. The CDR3 has 14 amino acids. Written as DNA, the CDR3 is TGTGCCAGCAGCATGGGGGGAGAAGGGGAAAAACTGTTTTTT. Its protein is CASSMGGEGEKLFF.

The chain couples TRBV6-4 to TRBJ2-3; D may be TRBD1 (6 bases). Trimming removed 8 bases from V and 2 bases from J, with 17 bases in between. Germline V gene lookup returns CDR1 MRHNA and CDR2 SNTAGT. The CDR3 spans 15 residues. CDR3 in DNA: TGTGCCAGCGGGGAACAGGGAACCTCCACAGATACGCAGTATTTT. It encodes CASGEQGTSTDTQYF.

The rearrangement joins TRBV5-1 to TRBJ2-7, with no clear D. Trimming took off 1 base at V and 2 bases at J, with 7 bases between the two ends. This CDR3 is built from 13 residues. From germline, CDR1 is SGHRS and CDR2 YFSETQ. DNA for the CDR3: TGCGCCAGCAGCTTGACAGATCCCTACGAGCAGTACTTC. Amino acids: CASSLTDPYEQYF.

CDR3 in DNA: TGCAGCGCCGGGACAGGGGGTTCCTACGAGCAGTACTTC. It is translated as CSAGTGGSYEQYF. V usage is TRBV29-1 and J usage is TRBJ2-7, with TRBD1 matching over 11 bases. V lost 7 bases and J lost 1; bases outside the gene matches: 3. This CDR3 is 13 amino acids long. CDR1 is SQVTM and CDR2 is ANQGSEA in the germline V gene.

The V gene is TRBV19, the J gene TRBJ2-3; TRBD2 might be the D (5 bases). The CDR3 has 15 residues. The V gene lost 4 bases and the J gene lost 0 bases, with 11 bases spanning the gap. Germline CDR1 reads LNHDA; CDR2 reads SQIVND (reference sequence). CDR3 sequence (DNA): TGTGCCAGTAGTACGATGAGGACTAGCACAGATACGCAGTATTTT. Encoded protein: CASSTMRTSTDTQYF. Looking up the rest from reference TRBV19 and TRBJ2-3 gives the full variable domain: DGGITQSPKYLFRKEGQNVTLSCEQNLNHDAMYWYRQDPGQGLRLIYYSQIVNDFQKGDIAEGYSVSREKKESFPLTVTSAQKNPTAFYLCASSTMRTSTDTQYFGPGTRLTVL.

The chain employs TRBV9 and TRBJ1-5; D is perhaps TRBD1 (5 bases). The germline V and J ends were trimmed by 7 bases and 6 bases, with 14 bases remaining between them. CDR3 size: 13 residues. CDR1 is SGDLS, CDR2 YYNGEE, per germline. Written as DNA, the CDR3 is TGTGCCAGCTCGGGGGAAGGGAGTCAGCCCCAGCATTTT. This gives the protein CASSGEGSQPQHF.

J is TRBJ2-1 and V is TRBV7-9, with D maybe TRBD2 (5 bases). The CDR3 consists of 15 residues. Germline assignment: CDR1 SEHNR and CDR2 FQNEAQ (reference sequence). The germline V and J ends were trimmed by 5 bases and 3 bases, with 14 bases remaining between them. The CDR3 bases are TGTGCCAGCAGCCTGGTCCGACTAAGCTACAATGAGCAGTTCTTC. This sequence encodes CASSLVRLSYNEQFF.

The chain links TRBV30 to TRBJ1-1; 7 nucleotides agree with TRBD1. The CDR3 loop spans 12 amino acids. The V gene's germline CDR1 is GTSNPN and CDR2 SVGIG (reference sequence). J lost 4 bases, V lost 5 bases, and 4 bases had no gene match. In DNA, the CDR3 is TGTGCCTGGTGGAACAGGGGCACTGAAGCTTTCTTT. Protein product: CAWWNRGTEAFF. The full variable domain, in which reference TRBV30 and TRBJ1-1 provide the parts outside the CDR3, is SQTIHQWPATLVQPVGSPLSLECTVEGTSNPNLYWYRQAAGRGLQLLFYSVGIGQISSEVPQNLSASRPQDRQFILSSKKLLLSDSGFYLCAWWNRGTEAFFGQGTRLTVV.

The chain combines TRBV28 with TRBJ2-5; D unresolved. V was cut by 4 bases and J by 4 bases, with 13 bases left in between. Germline V CDR1 and CDR2: MDHEN, SYDVKM. The CDR3 is made up of 14 amino acids. CDR3 DNA: TGTGCCAGCAGTTCGGAAACTACCCCAGAGACCCAGTACTTC. This sequence encodes CASSSETTPETQYF. Together with reference TRBV28 and TRBJ2-5, the CDR3 gives the full variable domain: DVKVTQSSRYLVKRTGEKVFLECVQDMDHENMFWYRQDPGLGLRLIYFSYDVKMKEKGDIPEGYSVSREKKERFSLILESASTNQTSMYLCASSSETTPETQYFGPGTRLLVL.

This clone was found a few times. V is TRBV5-1 and J is TRBJ2-7; D gene unclear. This CDR3 contains 14 residues. From germline, CDR1 is SGHRS and CDR2 YFSETQ. The germline V and J ends were trimmed by 2 bases and 0 bases, with 9 bases remaining between them. CDR3 nucleotides: TGCGCCAGCAGCTTATTTAGTGACTCCTACGAGCAGTACTTC. It specifies CASSLFSDSYEQYF.

This chain links TRBV5-1 with TRBJ1-1, with TRBD1 matching 7 bases. V was clipped by 6 bases and J by 4 bases; unmatched bases: 3. The CDR3 has 12 amino acids. Germline CDR1 is SGHRS and CDR2 is YFSETQ. The CDR3 reads CASTPGGTEAFF. Here the CDR3 DNA reads TGCGCCAGCACCCCAGGGGGCACTGAAGCTTTCTTT.